This TCR beta chain stems from a study of T cells in tuberculosis. Study as a whole: Blood was taken before or within 7 days of anti-tuberculosis therapy.

V dropped 4 bases and J dropped 2 bases, with 14 bases sitting between them. The CDR3 totals 15 residues. From germline, CDR1 is KGHSH and CDR2 LQKENI. The sample's time point: new active TB diagnosis, blood taken before or within 7 days of starting treatment. Confirmation came from sputum smear and/or culture positivity for M. tuberculosis. Each clinical donor contributed on average around 100,000 T cells from unsorted cryopreserved PBMC. Sequencing used immunoSEQ multiplex PCR; TCRdb keeps in-frame clones, though not all of them. This sample has around 33,000 clones; approximately 93% occur once, and the top ten carry 9.5% to 12%.

The chain links TRBV18 to TRBJ2-5; perhaps TRBD2 as D (6 bases). This TCR was recovered from an adult with tuberculosis. The source was PBMCs, collected at tuberculosis diagnosis. The CDR3 loop reads CASSRTEGIQETQYF. DNA of the CDR3: TGTGCCAGCTCACGGACGGAGGGGATACAAGAGACCCAGTACTTC.